Here is one T cell receptor (beta chain) with its context. As yet, its antigen is unknown. This entry is derived from a study of spatial heterogeneity in lung cancer. As for the study in general: An average of more than ten raw reads was observed per unique TCR and UMI combination. The study's findings and limits: Ubiquitous expanded tumor TCRs appeared in blood more at resection than follow-up.

Germline V CDR1 and CDR2: LNHDA, SQIVND (reference sequence). Trimming cost V 6 bases and J 3 bases; bases outside gene matches: 11. The CDR3 contains 16 residues. Every TCR cDNA molecule bore a unique molecular identifier. One entry per CDR3 protein results from TCRdb running MiXCR on the 5' RACE reads. The repertoire holds some 100,000 distinct CDR3 sequences, with approximately 12% as singletons. The time point is: sample taken at primary tumor resection. The study sequenced unsorted whole RNA from tumor, nontumor lung or frozen PBMC. Sequencing used PBMCs, obtained at surgery. The chain joins TRBV19 to TRBJ2-7, with 10 bases matching TRBD1. The sequence came from a male donor with early-stage non-small cell lung cancer. DNA for the CDR3: TGTGCCAGTAGGCCGACGGGGACAGGGGCGATCTACGAGCAGTACTTC. Encoded protein: CASRPTGTGAIYEQYF.